The clone carrying this T cell receptor beta chain was counted only a few times. Its antigen is unknown. The authors took PBMCs from about 9.5 ml fresh peripheral blood. This record belongs to a study of T cells in Graves' hyperthyroidism and ophthalmopathy. Study-wide results and limits: Ophthalmopathy and stable hyperthyroidism were separated by a 13 V-J model.

Amplified TCR beta CDR3 regions came from RNA transcripts. A set of HTBI primers served as the primers for a first-round RT-PCR of the TCR CDR3. TCRdb itself ran the multiplex PCR reads through MiXCR, one entry per CDR3 protein. The data show about 360,000 distinct CDR3 sequences, approximately 15% seen once. Germline V gene sequence: CDR1 LNHNV, CDR2 YYDKDF (reference sequence). The germline V and J ends were trimmed by 1 base and 4 bases, with 16 bases remaining between them. This CDR3 comprises 16 residues. Sequenced sample: blood. The sequence was obtained from a man aged 25 to 45 with Graves' hyperthyroidism that later progressed to Graves' ophthalmopathy. This chain joins TRBV15 and TRBJ1-2; no clear D gene. Here the CDR3 DNA reads TGTGCCACCAGCAGAGGTTTGATCGACGGAATCTATGGCTACACCTTC. Protein: CATSRGLIDGIYGYTF.